Listed below are T cell receptor beta chains from one sample, sequenced in a study of control samples from healthy donors and cancer patients. Using immunoSEQ multiplex PCR, the repertoire was profiled, and TCRdb retains in-frame clones only, with some absent. The sample records tens of thousands of clones, around 87% being singletons. The sample comprised PBMCs. The receptor source for this set is a woman aged 60-75 years with lung cancer. The CDR3 runs from the conserved cysteine through the conserved F or W. The order of the fields is J gene, V gene, D gene, clone size, CDR3 protein, CDR3 DNA. A D gene is named only where the DNA matches it firmly. The size of a clone is reported for some rows only, either as once, few or many, or as a class for expanded clones.

TRBJ1-5 | TRBV4-1 | - | - | CASSQGSGQVNQPQHF | TGCGCCAGCAGCCAAGGAAGCGGGCAGGTGAATCAGCCCCAGCATTTT
TRBJ1-2 | TRBV28 | - | once | CASSSGAPEYGYTF | TGTGCCAGCAGTTCAGGGGCTCCGGAGTATGGCTACACCTTC
TRBJ1-2 | TRBV28 | - | - | CASSPSAGPSNYGYTF | TGTGCCAGCAGTCCTTCGGCAGGACCATCTAACTATGGCTACACCTTC
TRBJ1-1 | TRBV29-1 | TRBD1 | - | CSHEPGQGVNTEAFF | TGCAGCCATGAGCCGGGACAGGGGGTGAACACTGAAGCTTTCTTT
TRBJ1-1 | TRBV5-1 | TRBD1 | - | CASSSHPRGRDTEAFF | TGCGCCAGCAGCTCTCACCCCAGGGGGAGGGACACTGAAGCTTTCTTT
TRBJ1-2 | TRBV10-3 | - | - | CAISEVKGKDYGYTF | TGTGCCATCAGTGAGGTTAAAGGGAAGGACTATGGCTACACCTTC
TRBJ2-7 | TRBV25-1 | TRBD2 | - | CASSLTSGRDPPQYF | TGTGCCAGCAGTCTGACTAGCGGGAGGGATCCCCCGCAGTACTTC
TRBJ2-7 | TRBV21-1 | - | few | CASSPQVYEQYF | TGTGCCAGCAGCCCCCAGGTTTACGAGCAGTACTTC
TRBJ2-3 | TRBV5-1 | - | - | CASSLVSGAPTDTQYF | TGCGCCAGCAGCTTGGTTAGCGGAGCCCCTACAGATACGCAGTATTTT
TRBJ2-4 | TRBV6-1 | - | - | CASSEWGRMVTKNIQYF | TGTGCCAGCAGTGAATGGGGCAGGATGGTCACCAAAAACATTCAGTACTTC
TRBJ1-6 | TRBV6-5 | TRBD1 | few | CASSYRLTGVNSPLHF | TGTGCCAGCAGTTACCGCCTAACAGGGGTAAATTCACCCCTCCACTTT
TRBJ2-1 | TRBV3-1/TRBV3-2 | - | few | CASNGGASLVHEQFF | TGTGCCAGCAATGGGGGAGCTAGCCTGGTGCATGAGCAGTTCTTC
TRBJ2-5 | TRBV5-4 | TRBD2 | - | CASSSGGETQYF | TGTGCCAGCAGCTCGGGGGGGGAGACCCAGTACTTC
TRBJ2-7 | TRBV5-1 | - | - | CASSLAMGSYEQYF | TGCGCCAGCAGCTTGGCCATGGGCTCCTACGAGCAGTACTTC
TRBJ2-7 | TRBV12-5 | - | - | CASGDLPNTEQYF | TGTGCTAGTGGGGACCTCCCAAATACCGAGCAGTACTTC
TRBJ1-4 | TRBV7-9 | - | - | CASSLAGPRNEKLFF | TGTGCCAGCAGCTTAGCGGGACCGAGAAATGAAAAACTGTTTTTT
TRBJ1-5 | TRBV28 | - | once | CASSLWGQPQHF | TGTGCCAGCAGTTTATGGGGTCAGCCCCAGCATTTT
TRBJ2-1 | TRBV10-3 | TRBD2 | - | CAISDTTGGASYNEQFF | TGTGCCATCAGTGATACGACGGGGGGGGCATCCTACAATGAGCAGTTCTTC
TRBJ2-3 | TRBV5-1 | TRBD1 | - | CASSLDRGRPDTQYF | TGCGCCAGCAGCTTGGACAGGGGGCGCCCAGATACGCAGTATTTT
TRBJ2-5 | TRBV30 | TRBD1 | - | CACTGTASQETQYF | TGTGCTTGTACCGGGACAGCGTCTCAAGAGACCCAGTACTTC
TRBJ2-1 | TRBV29-1 | - | - | CSVVSYSPSYNEQFF | TGCAGCGTTGTGTCCTACTCCCCCTCCTACAATGAGCAGTTCTTC
TRBJ1-1 | TRBV4-1 | - | - | CASSQDLITGREAFF | TGCGCCAGCAGCCAAGATCTGATTACAGGTAGGGAAGCTTTCTTT
TRBJ2-7 | TRBV5-1 | - | - | CASSLTLWTAPGEQYF | TGCGCCAGCAGCTTGACTCTCTGGACCGCCCCCGGGGAGCAGTACTTC
TRBJ2-1 | TRBV24-1 | TRBD2 | - | CATSDLGKGEAGVVSEQFF | TGTGCCACCAGTGATTTGGGGAAGGGAGAAGCGGGAGTTGTAAGTGAGCAGTTCTTC
TRBJ2-2 | TRBV7-8 | - | few | CASSPDRPANTGELFF | TGTGCCAGCAGCCCCGACAGGCCTGCCAACACCGGGGAGCTGTTTTTT
TRBJ1-2 | TRBV2 | - | - | CASSADRSSYGYTF | TGTGCCAGCAGTGCAGACAGGTCATCATATGGCTACACCTTC
TRBJ1-4 | TRBV9 | TRBD1 | - | CASSVLDRSNEKLFF | TGTGCCAGCAGCGTCTTGGACAGGAGTAATGAAAAACTGTTTTTT
TRBJ1-3 | TRBV28 | - | once | CATGRPSGNTIYF | TGTGCCACCGGGCGCCCCTCTGGAAACACCATATATTTT